Listed here are 11 T cell receptor beta chains from one sample, sequenced in a study of blood T cell repertoires in COVID-19. TCRdb's copy holds only in-frame clones and misses some; the assay was immunoSEQ multiplex PCR. Of 130,000 or so clones in the sample, approximately 88% were seen once. Sequencing was performed on peripheral blood. These receptors all come from a woman aged 80 or older with acute or convalescent COVID-19.

This clone was seen many times. The chain links TRBV4-1 to TRBJ2-3, with no clear D. V lost 0 bases and J lost 4, with 11 bases in between. This CDR3 is built from 15 residues. Germline V gives CDR1 MGHRA, CDR2 YSYEKL. The CDR3 nucleotides are TGCGCCAGCAGCCAAGAGCTAAGCCCGGCAGATACGCAGTATTTT. This codes for CASSQELSPADTQYF.

The CDR3 nucleotides read TGTGCCATCCGCGGGGGGCTCGGAAGCACAGATACGCAGTATTTT. Residues: CAIRGGLGSTDTQYF. V is TRBV10-3 and J is TRBJ2-3, with 8 bases that match TRBD2. From germline, CDR1 is ENHRY and CDR2 SYGVKD. With 8 bases clipped from V and 0 bases from J, the junction kept 7 bases outside the gene matches. This CDR3 is 15 amino acids long.

This chain uses TRBV7-2 with TRBJ2-1; 11 bases fit TRBD2. The junction had 5 bases not matched to a gene; V was cut back by 3 bases and J by 7 bases. Germline CDR1 is SGHTA and CDR2 is FQGNSA. The CDR3 extends over 15 amino acids. CDR3 loop: CASSFGGTSGNEQFF. DNA of the CDR3: TGTGCCAGCAGCTTTGGCGGGACTAGCGGTAATGAGCAGTTCTTC.

This clone has only a few counts. This chain joins TRBV25-1 and TRBJ1-5; D possibly corresponds to TRBD1 (6 bases). The ends were cut back, 6 bases at V and 5 bases at J, with 11 bases in the middle. Germline CDR1 is MGHDK and CDR2 is SYGVNS. The CDR3 covers 13 residues. The CDR3 region is CASRQGLDQPQHF. The CDR3 DNA follows: TGTGCCAGCAGACAGGGTCTCGATCAGCCCCAGCATTTT.

This chain connects TRBV7-2 to TRBJ1-1; D unclear. V was trimmed by 1 base and J by 11 bases, leaving 17 bases between them. CDR3 length: 14 residues. Looked up from germline, CDR1 is SGHTA and CDR2 is FQGNSA. Written as DNA, the CDR3 is TGTGCCAGCAGCTTAGTAACGGCTCGGAGTCGCGCTTTCTTT. Encoded protein: CASSLVTARSRAFF.

CDR3 nucleotide sequence: TGTGCCAGCAGCTTAGACTCAGGGGAGAGAACTGAAGCTTTCTTT. It is translated as CASSLDSGERTEAFF. This chain joins TRBV7-2 and TRBJ1-1; possibly TRBD1 for D (6 bases). Germline V gene data show CDR1 as SGHTA and CDR2 as FQGNSA. The CDR3 is 15 amino acids. Trimming took 1 base from V and 5 from J, leaving 14 bases between them.

This clone was seen a single time. This chain connects TRBV11-2 to TRBJ2-2; 13 nucleotides line up with TRBD2. This CDR3 contains 17 residues. Germline CDR1 SGHAT, CDR2 FQNNGV. J lost 1 base, V lost 2 bases, and 1 base had no gene match. The CDR3 is CASSLTSGGENTGELFF. The CDR3 DNA sequence: TGTGCCAGCAGCTTAACTAGCGGGGGGGAGAACACCGGGGAGCTGTTTTTT.

The chain has TRBV7-9 and TRBJ1-2; D is undetermined. CDR1 and CDR2 from the germline V gene are SEHNR and FQNEAQ (reference sequence). The CDR3 runs to 16 residues. Trimming removed 2 bases at V and 5 bases at J, with 18 bases between. For the CDR3, the DNA is TGTGCCAGCAGCTTATTGCGCACAGCCAATACTTATGGCTACACCTTC. Protein sequence: CASSLLRTANTYGYTF.

The CDR3 DNA follows: TGTGCCAGCAGTCGACCCCAGGGGCCCGGCGGTGAAGCTTTCTTT. This gives the protein CASSRPQGPGGEAFF. V and J are TRBV5-4 and TRBJ1-1; tentative D call: TRBD1 (6 bases). Germline values: CDR1 SGHNT, CDR2 YYREEE (reference sequence). The V end was cut by 5 bases, the J end by 7 bases, with 21 bases between. This CDR3 is 15 amino acids long.

This sequence joins TRBV2 and TRBJ2-7; the match to TRBD1 covers 9 bases. The trim removed 3 bases at V and 4 bases at J, leaving 7 bases unmatched. Germline CDR1 SNHLY, CDR2 FYNNEI. The CDR3 consists of 15 residues. The CDR3 DNA is TGTGCCAGCAGTGACAGGACAGGGGTTGGGTACGAGCAGTACTTC. Its protein is CASSDRTGVGYEQYF.

The gene calls are TRBV11-2 and TRBJ1-3; D gene ambiguous. CDR1 and CDR2 (germline): SGHAT, FQNNGV. V was trimmed by 4 bases and J by 4 bases, leaving 17 bases between them. This CDR3 has 16 amino acids. This chain's CDR3 is CASSSHPDIFGNTIYF. CDR3 nucleotide sequence: TGTGCCAGCAGCTCCCATCCCGACATATTCGGAAACACCATATATTTT.